This TCR beta chain comes out of a study of T cells in Graves' hyperthyroidism and ophthalmopathy. TCR beta CDR3 sequences were amplified from RNA transcripts. TCR CDR3 regions were first amplified by RT-PCR with HTBI primers. TCRdb recomputed calls from the multiplex PCR reads with MiXCR, one row per CDR3 protein. The top ten clones hold over 15% of a sample with 730,000 or so distinct CDR3 sequences, 18% of them seen once. CDR1 and CDR2 (germline): LGHNT, FRNRAP. This CDR3 has 15 amino acids. Study conclusions and caveats: Most clonotypes expanded in thyroid above 0.001 were likewise present in blood.

A remark on this clonotype: Its antigen is unknown. The junction departs from the called germline gene at one end, perhaps through a read error.

Exclusion of patients followed from uncontrolled infection, other autoimmune disease, pregnancy or lactation. Preceding any ophthalmopathy symptoms, the blood sample dates from first hyperthyroidism diagnosis. Isolation of PBMCs was performed on around 10 ml fresh peripheral blood. The source material was blood. The receptor's source is a woman aged 45-65 years with Graves' hyperthyroidism that later progressed to Graves' ophthalmopathy. The chain carries TRBV12-5 and TRBJ2-5; no definite D call. This chain's CDR3 is CAGGSQWTSGETQYF. CDR3 bases: TGTGCTGGTGGTTCGCAATGGACCTCCGGCGAGACCCAGTACTTC.